The 9 T cell receptor beta chains below come from one sample, sequenced in a study of blood T cell repertoires in COVID-19. TCRdb's copy holds only in-frame clones and misses some; the assay was immunoSEQ multiplex PCR. The sample shows 130,000 to 150,000 clones, 80% to 90% of them seen only once. The sequencing sample was made of peripheral blood. These receptors were collected from a man between 18 and 35 years old with COVID-19, enrolled during active disease.

This clone was seen a single time. CDR3 loop: CASSFNRLEPKQFF. The DNA of the CDR3 is TGTGCCAGCAGTTTTAACCGTCTAGAACCCAAGCAGTTCTTC. The chain combines TRBV27 with TRBJ2-1; D unresolved. The CDR3 has 14 residues. Germline V gives CDR1 MNHEY, CDR2 SMNVEV (reference sequence). Trimming took 3 bases from V and 11 from J, leaving 17 bases between them.

The chain links TRBV5-1 to TRBJ2-1; D perhaps matches TRBD2 (6 bases). The CDR3 has 15 residues. V dropped 1 base and J dropped 5 bases, with 13 bases sitting between them. CDR1 and CDR2 (germline): SGHRS, YFSETQ. The CDR3 sequence: CASSLNTGTDNEQFF. In DNA, the CDR3 is TGCGCCAGCAGCTTGAACACCGGGACTGACAATGAGCAGTTCTTC.

The chain recombines TRBV28 with TRBJ2-2; 10 nucleotides agree with TRBD2. The germline V gene has CDR1 MDHEN and CDR2 SYDVKM. The CDR3 length is 14 residues. V trimming: 7 bases; J trimming: 4 bases; junction bases outside the gene matches: 3. This chain's CDR3 is CASKAGGVTGELFF. In nucleotides, the CDR3 is TGTGCCAGCAAAGCGGGAGGGGTCACCGGGGAGCTGTTTTTT.

V is TRBV25-1 and J is TRBJ1-5; D uncertain. This CDR3 is built from 14 residues. Trimming pared 7 bases from V and 9 bases from J, leaving 19 bases between. The germline gives CDR1 MGHDK, CDR2 SYGVNS. CDR3 nucleotides: TGTGCCAGCACCAAATATGGCAGTTCTGGGCCCCAGCATTTT. It codes for CASTKYGSSGPQHF.

This chain uses TRBV28 with TRBJ2-3, with 8 positions matching TRBD2. V trimming: 6 bases; J trimming: 6 bases; junction bases outside the gene matches: 14. Germline CDR1 MDHEN, CDR2 SYDVKM. The CDR3 consists of 16 residues. This chain's CDR3 is CASSHGTSGHLDTQYF. DNA for the CDR3: TGTGCCAGCAGCCACGGCACTAGCGGCCACCTGGATACGCAGTATTTT.

The V gene is TRBV4-2, the J gene TRBJ2-1; 7 bases agree with TRBD2. This CDR3 is 14 amino acids long. Germline loops: CDR1 LGHNA, CDR2 YNFKEQ. J was trimmed by 13 bases and V by 3 bases; bases with no gene match: 12. The chain's CDR3 is CASSQERDEGLQFF. CDR3 coding DNA: TGTGCCAGCAGCCAGGAGCGGGATGAGGGACTCCAGTTCTTC.

The J gene is TRBJ2-1, the V gene TRBV11-3; 8 bases fit TRBD1. This CDR3 has 14 amino acids. Germline-derived CDR1 and CDR2 are SGHNT and YENEEA. V gave up 1 base and J gave up 8 bases; unmatched junction bases: 4. In DNA form, the CDR3 reads TGTGCCAGCAGCTTAGTAGGCAGGGGGCATGAGCAGTTCTTC. Translated: CASSLVGRGHEQFF.

The rearrangement joins TRBV9 to TRBJ1-3; D is undetermined. Trimming stripped 0 bases from V and 0 bases from J, with 4 bases between. This CDR3 is 14 amino acids long. Germline CDR1 and CDR2: SGDLS and YYNGEE. For the CDR3, the DNA is TGTGCCAGCAGCGTAGGGAGCTCTGGAAACACCATATATTTT. Encoded protein: CASSVGSSGNTIYF. Using reference TRBV9 and TRBJ1-3 for the parts outside the CDR3, the full variable domain is DSGVTQTPKHLITATGQRVTLRCSPRSGDLSVYWYQQSLDQGLQFLIQYYNGEERAKGNILERFSAQQFPDLHSELNLSSLELGDSALYFCASSVGSSGNTIYFGEGSWLTVV.

The genes are TRBV13 and TRBJ1-3; no definite D call. The CDR3 extends over 15 amino acids. The germline V gene encodes CDR1 PRHDT and CDR2 FYEKMQ (reference sequence). V was pared by 5 bases and J by 0 bases, with 11 bases between. CDR3 residues: CASSPVRSSGNTIYF. In DNA form, the CDR3 reads TGTGCCAGCAGCCCGGTCCGTAGCTCTGGAAACACCATATATTTT.